The 10 T cell receptor beta chains listed next were all sequenced from one sample in a study of cytomegalovirus exposure and HLA in healthy donors. PCR was performed using 60 Vbeta and 13 Jbeta primers. Here immunoSEQ multiplex PCR was the method, and the copy in TCRdb shows in-frame clones only, minus some. The sample contains 60,000 to 90,000 clones, approximately 80% of which appear only once. The source material was PBMCs. Source of these receptors: a man aged 70-80 years in good health and CMV-seropositive.

This clone was counted a single time. The J gene is TRBJ2-7, the V gene TRBV7-2; 7 nucleotides line up with TRBD2. The germline V gene encodes CDR1 SGHTA and CDR2 FQGNSA. The V segment lost 5 bases and the J segment 3 bases; nucleotides outside the gene matches: 10. The CDR3 totals 15 residues. CDR3: CASSTLPWGGYEQYF. Here the CDR3 DNA reads TGTGCCAGCAGCACACTACCCTGGGGGGGCTACGAGCAGTACTTC.

J is TRBJ2-7 and V is TRBV7-9; 9 bases are shared with TRBD2. The CDR3 has 14 amino acids. The V and J ends lost 5 bases and 3 bases, in that order; junction bases with no gene match: 5. Germline values: CDR1 SEHNR, CDR2 FQNEAQ (reference sequence). CDR3: CASSHSGGSYEQYF. The CDR3 DNA reads TGTGCCAGCAGCCATAGCGGGGGAAGCTACGAGCAGTACTTC. The full variable domain, with the rest looked up from reference TRBV7-9 and TRBJ2-7, is DTGVSQNPRHKITKRGQNVTFRCDPISEHNRLYWYRQTLGQGPEFLTYFQNEAQLEKSRLLSDRFSAERPKGSFSTLEIQRTEQGDSAMYLCASSHSGGSYEQYFGPGTRLTVT.

The chain links TRBV6-1 to TRBJ2-7, with TRBD1 matching 7 bases. CDR3 length equals 15 residues. The V and J ends lost 6 bases and 4 bases, in that order; junction bases with no gene match: 12. Germline CDR1 reads MNHNS; CDR2 reads SASEGT. The CDR3 loop reads CASSVDRAALYEQYF. CDR3 coding DNA: TGTGCCAGCAGCGTTGACAGGGCTGCATTATACGAGCAGTACTTC.

The gene calls are TRBV7-9 and TRBJ1-4; 8 bases are a match to TRBD1. CDR3 length: 15 residues. J lost 6 bases, V lost 4 bases, and 7 bases had no gene match. Per germline, CDR1 SEHNR and CDR2 FQNEAQ (reference sequence). The CDR3 loop reads CASSSSTGDYEKLFF. The CDR3 DNA is TGTGCCAGCAGCTCCTCGACAGGGGATTATGAAAAACTGTTTTTT.

V gene TRBV11-1 combines with J gene TRBJ2-5, with 8 bases fitting TRBD2. Germline values: CDR1 SGHAT, CDR2 FQDESV (reference sequence). Trimming cost V 1 base and J 7 bases; bases outside gene matches: 5. This CDR3 is 14 amino acids long. CDR3 in DNA: TGTGCCAGCAGCTTAGGCGGGGGGTTTTTGACCCAGTACTTC. Its translation: CASSLGGGFLTQYF.

The V call is TRBV21-1, the J call TRBJ2-3; no DNA check was done on the table's D call, TRBD1. TRBV21-1 is listed as a pseudogene. There are 18 residues in the CDR3. This chain's CDR3 is CASSKVGLTGPSTDTQYF. CDR3 in DNA: TGTGCCAGCAGCAAAGTAGGCCTTACAGGGCCTAGCACAGATACGCAGTATTTT.

The chain links TRBV4-2 to TRBJ2-7, with D tentatively TRBD2 (6 bases). V dropped 8 bases and J dropped 5 bases, with 16 bases sitting between them. This CDR3 is 13 amino acids long. The V gene's germline CDR1 is LGHNA and CDR2 YNFKEQ. CDR3 DNA: TGTGCCAGCTCAGGGTTGCGGGACCACGAGCAGTACTTC. Protein product: CASSGLRDHEQYF.

The J gene is TRBJ2-7, the V gene TRBV27; 7 bases agree with TRBD1. V shed 0 bases and J 4 bases; nucleotides not matched to a gene: 3. CDR3 length equals 14 residues. CDR1 is MNHEY and CDR2 is SMNVEV in the germline V gene (reference sequence). The CDR3 region is CASSLSGGRYEQYF. For the CDR3, the DNA is TGTGCCAGCAGTTTATCAGGGGGCAGGTACGAGCAGTACTTC.

The chain uses TRBV7-6 and TRBJ1-3; maybe TRBD1 (5 bases). The CDR3 length is 13 residues. Trimming removed 5 bases at V and 6 bases at J, with 11 bases between. Germline CDR1 and CDR2: SGHVS and FNYEAQ. This CDR3 is CASSSWGENTIYF. The CDR3 DNA is TGTGCCAGCAGCAGCTGGGGGGAAAACACCATATATTTT.

The chain links TRBV29-1 to TRBJ2-2; 9 bases agree with TRBD1. The CDR3 runs 13 residues. V lost 7 bases, J lost 5 bases, and 5 bases stayed unmatched. Germline CDR1 and CDR2: SQVTM and ANQGSEA. This chain's CDR3 is CSGETGGTGELFF. CDR3 nucleotide sequence: TGCAGCGGAGAGACAGGGGGTACCGGGGAGCTGTTTTTT.